The clone carrying this T cell receptor (beta chain) was recorded only once. The source of the sample is a study of blood T cell repertoires in COVID-19. Sequencing used immunoSEQ multiplex PCR; TCRdb keeps in-frame clones, though not all of them. The sample gives 120,000 to 150,000 clones, roughly four fifths of which show up once; less than 4% is in the top ten. The receptor's source is a woman in her forties or fifties with acute COVID-19. Input material: PBMCs or T cells enriched from blood (not recorded which).

CDR3 sequence reads: CASSPKAGGPLFF. CDR3 nucleotide sequence: TGCGCCAGCAGCCCTAAGGCGGGAGGGCCTCTGTTCTTC. The rearrangement joins TRBV4-3 to TRBJ2-1; the match to TRBD2 covers 9 bases. The CDR3 extends over 13 amino acids. With V trimmed by 4 bases and J by 15 bases, 10 bases remained unmatched. From germline, CDR1 is LGHNA and CDR2 YSLEER.